This T cell receptor beta chain was captured in a study of beta chain features in type 1 diabetes. At the level of the study: Age, gender and cell yields were similar between patients and healthy donors. The number of sorted cells examined across all samples was some 99 million. The study's findings and limits: Shortening that was moderate but significant affected the TCRB CDR3s of Type 1 diabetes patients in all four CD4+ subsets.

The authors reverse transcribed all of the isolated RNA, so sequencing captured expressed TCRB transcripts. Here immunoSEQ multiplex PCR was the method, and the copy in TCRdb shows in-frame clones only, minus some. The sample has around 44,000 clones; roughly 45% are singletons. CDR1 MDHEN and CDR2 SYDVKM come from the germline V gene. CDR3 length: 16 amino acids. Unmatched junction bases numbered 7, after V lost 3 bases and J lost 4 bases. This clone has just a few counts. What it binds is unknown. The clonotype was recovered from a woman under 40 in good health. The chain joins TRBV28 to TRBJ2-2; TRBD2 agrees at 8 bases. Specimen: stem cell memory CD4+ T cells from blood. CDR3 region: CASSFPGLDFTGELFF. The CDR3 coding sequence is TGTGCCAGCAGTTTCCCGGGACTAGATTTCACCGGGGAGCTGTTTTTT.